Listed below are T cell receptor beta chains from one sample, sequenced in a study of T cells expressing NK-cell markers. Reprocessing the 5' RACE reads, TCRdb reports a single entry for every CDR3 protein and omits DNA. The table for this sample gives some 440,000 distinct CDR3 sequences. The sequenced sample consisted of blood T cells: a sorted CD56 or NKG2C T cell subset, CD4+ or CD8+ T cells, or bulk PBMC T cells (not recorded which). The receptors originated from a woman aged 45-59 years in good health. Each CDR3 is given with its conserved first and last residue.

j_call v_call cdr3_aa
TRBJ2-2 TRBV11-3 CASSFARTVNTGELFF
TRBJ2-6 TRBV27 CASSPGQGPANVLTF
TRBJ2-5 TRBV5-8 CASSLQGALGETQYF
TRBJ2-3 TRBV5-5 CASSFASTDTQYF
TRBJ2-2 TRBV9 CASSVLAGVPYTGELFF
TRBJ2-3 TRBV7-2 CASSRFAVRTDTQYF
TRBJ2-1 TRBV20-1 CSARPPGRGEQFF
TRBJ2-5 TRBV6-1 CASSEATGVGQETQYF
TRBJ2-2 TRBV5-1 CASSGGGTGELFF
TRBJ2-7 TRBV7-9 CASSRSLAGAGEQYF
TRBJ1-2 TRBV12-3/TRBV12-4 CASSPDRVVGYTF
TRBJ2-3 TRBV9 CASSLSDSTDTQYF
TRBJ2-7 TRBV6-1 CATRATFLVETYEQYF
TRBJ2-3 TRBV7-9 CASSPGASFADTQYF
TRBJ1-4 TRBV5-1 CASSSQDSPGERLFF
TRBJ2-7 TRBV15 CATSRSVGGEPQYF